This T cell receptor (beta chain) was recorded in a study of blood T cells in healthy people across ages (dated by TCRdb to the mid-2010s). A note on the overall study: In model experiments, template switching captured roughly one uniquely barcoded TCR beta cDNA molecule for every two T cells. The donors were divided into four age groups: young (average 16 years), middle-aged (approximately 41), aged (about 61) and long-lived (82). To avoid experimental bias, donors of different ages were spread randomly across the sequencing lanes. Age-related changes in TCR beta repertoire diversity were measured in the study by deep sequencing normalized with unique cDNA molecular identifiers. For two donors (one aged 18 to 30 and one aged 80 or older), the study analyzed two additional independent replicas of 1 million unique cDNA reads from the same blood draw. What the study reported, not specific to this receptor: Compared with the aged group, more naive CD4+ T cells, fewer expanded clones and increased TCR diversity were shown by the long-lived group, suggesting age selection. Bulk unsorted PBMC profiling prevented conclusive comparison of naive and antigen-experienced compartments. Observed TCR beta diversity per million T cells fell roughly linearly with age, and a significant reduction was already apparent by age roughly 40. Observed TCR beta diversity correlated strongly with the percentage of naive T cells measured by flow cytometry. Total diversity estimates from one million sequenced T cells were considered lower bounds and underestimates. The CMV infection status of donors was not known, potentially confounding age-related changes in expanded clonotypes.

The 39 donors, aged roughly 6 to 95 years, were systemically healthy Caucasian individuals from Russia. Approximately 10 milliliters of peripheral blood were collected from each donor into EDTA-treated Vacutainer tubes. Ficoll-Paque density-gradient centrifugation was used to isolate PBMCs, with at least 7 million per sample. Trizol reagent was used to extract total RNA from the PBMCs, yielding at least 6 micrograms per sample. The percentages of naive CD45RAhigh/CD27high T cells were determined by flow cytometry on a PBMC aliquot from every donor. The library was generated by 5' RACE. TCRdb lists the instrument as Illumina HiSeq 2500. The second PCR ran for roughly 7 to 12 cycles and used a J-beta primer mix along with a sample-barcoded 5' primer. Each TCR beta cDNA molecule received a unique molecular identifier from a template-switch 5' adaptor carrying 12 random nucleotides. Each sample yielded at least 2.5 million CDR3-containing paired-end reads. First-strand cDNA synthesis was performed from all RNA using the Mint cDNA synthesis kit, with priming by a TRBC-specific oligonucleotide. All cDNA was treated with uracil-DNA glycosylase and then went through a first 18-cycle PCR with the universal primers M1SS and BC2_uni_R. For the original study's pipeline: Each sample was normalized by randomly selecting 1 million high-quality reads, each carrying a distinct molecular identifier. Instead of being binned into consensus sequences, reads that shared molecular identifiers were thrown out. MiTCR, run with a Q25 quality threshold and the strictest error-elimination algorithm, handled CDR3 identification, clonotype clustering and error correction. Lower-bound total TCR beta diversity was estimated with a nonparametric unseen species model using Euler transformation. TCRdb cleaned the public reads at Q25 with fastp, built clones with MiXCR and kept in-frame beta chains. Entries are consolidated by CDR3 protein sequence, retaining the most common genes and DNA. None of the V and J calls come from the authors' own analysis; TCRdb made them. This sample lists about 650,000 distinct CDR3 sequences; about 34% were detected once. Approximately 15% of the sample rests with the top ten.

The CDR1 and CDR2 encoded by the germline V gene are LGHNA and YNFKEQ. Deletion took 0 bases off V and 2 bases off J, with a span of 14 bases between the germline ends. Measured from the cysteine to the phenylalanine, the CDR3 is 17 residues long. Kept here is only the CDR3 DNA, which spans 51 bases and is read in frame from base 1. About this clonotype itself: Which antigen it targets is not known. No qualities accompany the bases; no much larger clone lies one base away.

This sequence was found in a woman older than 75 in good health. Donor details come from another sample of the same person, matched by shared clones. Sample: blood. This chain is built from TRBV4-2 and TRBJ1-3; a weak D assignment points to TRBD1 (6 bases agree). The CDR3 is CASSQDSRGAAGNTIYF. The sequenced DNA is TGTGCCAGCAGCCAAGATAGTCGGGGGGCGGCTGGAAACACCATATATTTT.